What follows are 26 T cell receptor beta chains derived from one specimen sequenced in a study of T cell repertoires in cytomegalovirus infection (dated by TCRdb to between 2018 and 2021). Sequencing took place on an Illumina HiSeq 1500. TCRdb redid the processing of the public reads, applying fastp at Q25 and MiXCR, and retained in-frame beta chains. Rows are combined by CDR3 protein, so each entry shows the most common genes and DNA. This sample has about 460,000 distinct CDR3 sequences in its table, and around 11% of those were observed once. The biggest ten clones account for 10% of the sample. Sequenced material: PBMCs. The receptors come from a human donor in good health (CMV status not recorded). Some clones in this sample may be carry-over from other donors' samples.

This clonotype was found many times. The rearrangement uses TRBV7-2 and TRBJ2-1, with D hard to call. Trimming removed 5 bases from V and 4 bases from J, with 12 bases in between. The CDR3 is 14 residues long. The germline V gene encodes CDR1 SGHTA and CDR2 FQGNSA. The CDR3 coding sequence is TGTGCCAGCAGCCCCCCGGACCTTTACAATGAGCAGTTCTTC. Amino acid sequence: CASSPPDLYNEQFF.

This clonotype was seen more than once but under ten times. The rearrangement joins TRBV7-6 to TRBJ2-3, with D maybe TRBD2 (6 bases). Trimming cost V 5 bases and J 4 bases, with 22 bases left between them. The CDR3 has 17 residues. From germline, CDR1 is SGHVS and CDR2 FNYEAQ. CDR3: CASSPKGTSPVADTQYF. In DNA form, the CDR3 reads TGTGCCAGCAGCCCCAAAGGGACTTCCCCCGTAGCAGATACGCAGTATTTT.

This clonotype occurred many times. The V and J genes are TRBV5-4 and TRBJ1-1, with a weak D call TRBD1 (5 bases). V was shortened by 0 bases and J by 5 bases, with 14 bases between the two germline ends. This CDR3 is built from 15 residues. Per germline, CDR1 SGHNT and CDR2 YYREEE (reference sequence). CDR3 sequence (DNA): TGTGCCAGCAGCTTGGGGCAGGGTAGAAAGACTGAAGCTTTCTTT. Translation: CASSLGQGRKTEAFF.

There are many counts of this clonotype. V is TRBV2 and J is TRBJ1-1; D gene uncertain. The CDR3 is made up of 12 amino acids. CDR1 and CDR2 (germline): SNHLY, FYNNEI. V dropped 8 bases and J dropped 0 bases, with 7 bases sitting between them. The CDR3 region has the DNA TGTGCCAGCGATGTCGTGAACACTGAAGCTTTCTTT. Protein sequence: CASDVVNTEAFF.

On this clonotype itself: The CDR3 does not close with the conserved phenylalanine or tryptophan, likely indicating a read error. This chain connects TRBV4-2 to TRBJ2-7; D unclear. CDR1 and CDR2 (germline): LGHNA, YNFKEQ. The V gene lost 0 bases and the J gene lost 3 bases, with 12 bases spanning the gap. The CDR3 totals 15 residues. This CDR3 is CASSQEGLGYYEQYL. The CDR3 DNA is TGTGCCAGCAGCCAAGAGGGTCTGGGATACTACGAGCAGTACCTC.

This clonotype occurred a few times. The V and J genes are TRBV20-1 and TRBJ2-3; perhaps TRBD2 as D (6 bases). Trimming removed 6 bases at V and 6 bases at J, with 19 bases between. The germline gives CDR1 DFQATT, CDR2 SNEGSKA (reference sequence). The CDR3 spans 14 residues. The CDR3 loop reads CSATGDSGRDTQYF. The CDR3 bases are TGCAGTGCCACCGGGGATAGCGGAAGGGATACGCAGTATTTT.

The V call is TRBV24-1, the J call TRBJ2-3; D call uncertain. This CDR3 contains 13 residues. Germline values: CDR1 KGHDR, CDR2 SFDVKD. Trimming left V 7 bases short and J 3 bases short, with 10 bases between. The DNA of the CDR3 is TGTGCCACCAGCCAGAGTGTTACAGATACGCAGTATTTT. Its protein is CATSQSVTDTQYF.

CDR3 sequence reads: CAWSAGGAMRYEQYF. The DNA for the CDR3 is TGTGCCTGGAGCGCGGGGGGCGCGATGAGATACGAGCAGTACTTC. The chain recombines TRBV30 with TRBJ2-7, with 8 positions matching TRBD2. Germline V gene lookup returns CDR1 GTSNPN and CDR2 SVGIG (reference sequence). CDR3 length equals 15 residues. J lost 4 bases, V lost 3 bases, and 11 bases had no gene match.

This clonotype showed up many times. The gene calls are TRBV7-9 and TRBJ1-1, with 9 positions matching TRBD1. Germline V gene sequence: CDR1 SEHNR, CDR2 FQNEAQ (reference sequence). The V and J ends lost 7 bases and 5 bases, in that order; junction bases with no gene match: 11. This CDR3 contains 15 residues. DNA of the CDR3: TGTGCCAGCACCACAAAGTTACAGGGGGCTACTGAAGCTTTCTTT. This codes for CASTTKLQGATEAFF. Supplemented by reference TRBV7-9 and TRBJ1-1, the full variable domain reads DTGVSQNPRHKITKRGQNVTFRCDPISEHNRLYWYRQTLGQGPEFLTYFQNEAQLEKSRLLSDRFSAERPKGSFSTLEIQRTEQGDSAMYLCASTTKLQGATEAFFGQGTRLTVV.

Many counts were recorded for this clonotype. The chain links TRBV7-9 to TRBJ2-6; D uncertain. CDR1 and CDR2 from the germline V gene are SEHNR and FQNEAQ (reference sequence). V dropped 0 bases and J dropped 2 bases, with 8 bases sitting between them. The CDR3 has 16 residues. The CDR3 loop reads CASSLAQATGANVLTF. CDR3 DNA: TGTGCCAGCAGCTTAGCACAAGCGACTGGGGCCAACGTCCTGACTTTC.

This clonotype showed up many times. CDR3: CSAIIGVNEKLFF. The DNA of the CDR3 is TGCAGTGCTATCATAGGGGTTAATGAAAAACTGTTTTTT. The chain combines TRBV20-1 with TRBJ1-4, with a possible D match to TRBD1 (5 bases). The CDR3 has 13 residues. Germline CDR1 and CDR2: DFQATT and SNEGSKA (reference sequence). Trimming took off 4 bases at V and 4 bases at J, with 10 bases between the two ends.

A remark on this clonotype: This sequence may be a read error, since a much larger clone differs from it by one base. The chain couples TRBV25-1 to TRBJ2-1; D perhaps matches TRBD2 (6 bases). The CDR3 consists of 16 residues. V dropped 1 base and J dropped 8 bases, with 18 bases sitting between them. Germline lookup yields CDR1 MGHDK and CDR2 SYGVNS. CDR3 protein: CASSELGGRTFYEQFF. In DNA form, the CDR3 reads TGTGCCAGCAGTGAATTGGGGGGACGGACTTTCTATGAGCAGTTCTTC.

In its sample, this clonotype was seen many times. The V and J genes are TRBV7-8 and TRBJ2-1; 8 bases line up with TRBD1. Germline CDR1 is SGHVS and CDR2 is FQNEAQ. The CDR3 spans 15 residues. The ends lost 6 bases at V and 3 bases at J; junction bases unmatched: 7. The CDR3 DNA follows: TGTGCCAGCAGTCAGGGACAGGCGGACTACAATGAGCAGTTCTTC. Its protein is CASSQGQADYNEQFF.

The table lists this clonotype with many counts. This chain connects TRBV12-3 or TRBV12-4 to TRBJ1-5, with D perhaps matching TRBD1 (6 bases). This CDR3 has 14 amino acids. Trimming pared 2 bases from V and 8 bases from J, leaving 13 bases between. CDR3 bases: TGTGCCAGCAGTTTAATGGGGGGCCTGGAGCCCCAGCATTTT. It yields the protein CASSLMGGLEPQHF.

This clonotype has at least ten counts. V gene TRBV19 combines with J gene TRBJ1-5, with D possibly matching TRBD1 (5 bases). Trimming shortened V by 3 bases and J by 4 bases, and 10 bases separated the two germline ends. This CDR3 is built from 14 residues. The germline CDR1 and CDR2 sequences are LNHDA and SQIVND (reference sequence). CDR3 bases: TGTGCCAGTAGTATTGTGGCAGGGAATCAGCCCCAGCATTTT. Its translation is CASSIVAGNQPQHF. Variable domain in full (rest from reference TRBV19 and TRBJ1-5): DGGITQSPKYLFRKEGQNVTLSCEQNLNHDAMYWYRQDPGQGLRLIYYSQIVNDFQKGDIAEGYSVSREKKESFPLTVTSAQKNPTAFYLCASSIVAGNQPQHFGDGTRLSIL.

This clonotype was detected many times. The rearrangement joins TRBV28 to TRBJ2-1; 9 bases match TRBD1. The V and J ends lost 6 bases and 7 bases, in that order; junction bases with no gene match: 7. This CDR3 comprises 14 residues. Germline-derived CDR1 and CDR2 are MDHEN and SYDVKM. CDR3 region: CASRPGQGRNEQFF. The CDR3 DNA follows: TGTGCCAGCAGACCGGGACAGGGAAGGAATGAGCAGTTCTTC.

This chain connects TRBV18 to TRBJ2-7, with 10 nucleotides matching TRBD2. Trimming at V came to 3 bases and at J to 3 bases, leaving 14 bases not matched to a gene. Germline V lookup: CDR1 KGHSH, CDR2 LQKENI. This CDR3 has 18 amino acids. CDR3 sequence: CASSPLGGLAEGGYEQYF. For the CDR3, the DNA is TGTGCCAGCTCACCGCTGGGAGGACTAGCGGAGGGAGGCTACGAGCAGTACTTC.

The table lists this clonotype with many counts. The chain links TRBV4-1 to TRBJ2-5, with D maybe TRBD1 (6 bases). This CDR3 is built from 15 residues. Germline values: CDR1 MGHRA, CDR2 YSYEKL. V lost 5 bases and J 2 bases, leaving 15 bases between the germline ends. As DNA, the CDR3 is TGCGCCAGCAGCACCGCCCTACAGGGTCAAGAGACCCAGTACTTC. It translates to CASSTALQGQETQYF.

The table lists this clonotype with many counts. This chain joins TRBV7-8 and TRBJ1-5; 7 bases are a match to TRBD1. Germline V CDR1 and CDR2: SGHVS, FQNEAQ. The V and J ends lost 5 bases and 2 bases, in that order; junction bases with no gene match: 6. The CDR3 has 15 residues. CDR3 loop: CASSPIGQGNQPQHF. In nucleotides, the CDR3 is TGTGCCAGCAGCCCAATTGGACAGGGCAATCAGCCCCAGCATTTT.

This clonotype was counted at least ten times. The chain links TRBV11-2 to TRBJ1-1, with D unresolved. Germline-derived CDR1 and CDR2 are SGHAT and FQNNGV. The length of the CDR3 is 13 residues. With 10 bases removed from V and 3 bases from J, the gap between germline ends came to 15 bases. The CDR3 sequence is CATRRWMDTEAFF. The CDR3 DNA reads as TGTGCCACCCGACGGTGGATGGACACTGAAGCTTTCTTT.

In its sample, this clonotype was seen many times. CDR3 loop: CSVALKNIQYF. The CDR3 DNA follows: TGCAGCGTTGCCTTAAAGAACATTCAGTACTTC. V is TRBV29-1 and J is TRBJ2-4; no definite D call. With 4 bases removed from V and 7 bases from J, the gap between germline ends came to 8 bases. The germline V gene has CDR1 SQVTM and CDR2 ANQGSEA. The CDR3 loop spans 11 amino acids. Full variable domain (rest looked up from reference TRBV29-1 and TRBJ2-4): SAVISQKPSRDICQRGTSLTIQCQVDSQVTMMFWYRQQPGQSLTLIATANQGSEATYESGFVIDKFPISRPNLTFSTLTVSNMSPEDSSIYLCSVALKNIQYFGAGTRLSVL.

This sequence joins TRBV28 and TRBJ2-5, with D possibly TRBD2 on 5 matching bases. Germline-derived CDR1 and CDR2 are MDHEN and SYDVKM. Trimming took 6 bases from V and 4 from J, leaving 9 bases between them. This CDR3 has 12 amino acids. The CDR3 bases are TGTGCCAGCAGGGGAGTTCGAGAGACCCAGTACTTC. Amino acids: CASRGVRETQYF.

This clonotype was observed a few times. This chain links TRBV20-1 with TRBJ2-7; D could derive from TRBD1 or TRBD2 (5 bases each). Germline CDR1 is DFQATT and CDR2 is SNEGSKA (reference sequence). This CDR3 is 11 amino acids long. Deletions cut 5 bases from V and 5 bases from J, with 10 bases between. The CDR3 region has the DNA TGCAGTGCTGGCCGGGGCCACGAGCAGTACTTC. Residues: CSAGRGHEQYF.

This clonotype came up many times. The chain is built from TRBV2 and TRBJ2-5, with D perhaps TRBD2 (6 bases). There are 14 residues in the CDR3. Per germline, CDR1 SNHLY and CDR2 FYNNEI. V was shortened by 7 bases and J by 5 bases, with 17 bases between the two germline ends. CDR3 sequence: CASTPDGGSETQYF. CDR3 bases: TGTGCCAGCACCCCCGACGGGGGTTCGGAGACCCAGTACTTC.

This clonotype was seen repeatedly, ten times or more. V and J are TRBV5-5 and TRBJ1-1; TRBD1 aligns across 8 bases. This CDR3 contains 14 residues. The J segment lost 5 bases and the V segment lost 5 bases, leaving 8 bases of the junction unmatched. Germline lookup yields CDR1 SGHKS and CDR2 YYEKEE (reference sequence). DNA for the CDR3: TGTGCCAGCAGGAGACAGGGGAAGGAGACTGAAGCTTTCTTT. It is translated as CASRRQGKETEAFF.

The chain is built from TRBV4-1 and TRBJ2-7; TRBD2 matches 7 bases. The V and J ends lost 2 bases and 4 bases, in that order; junction bases with no gene match: 11. CDR1 and CDR2 from the germline V gene are MGHRA and YSYEKL. The CDR3 is made up of 16 amino acids. The CDR3 protein is CASSQRERGRAYEQYF. The CDR3 bases are TGCGCCAGCAGCCAAAGGGAAAGAGGGAGGGCGTACGAGCAGTACTTC.